Listed here are 20 T cell receptor beta chains from one sample, sequenced in a study of ipilimumab plus nivolumab after autologous stem cell transplantation. Method: immunoSEQ multiplex PCR; TCRdb's copy keeps in-frame clones and lacks some. The data contain about 12,000 clones, around 75% of them singletons. Sequenced material: PBMCs, taken in a trial of ipilimumab plus nivolumab as post-transplant consolidation. The receptors stem from a male donor with multiple myeloma.

This chain uses TRBV6-5 with TRBJ1-1; no clear D gene. The CDR3 totals 13 residues. Germline CDR1 and CDR2: MNHEY and SVGAGI. V gave up 0 bases and J gave up 3 bases, with 5 bases separating them. For the CDR3, the DNA is TGTGCCAGCAGTTACTCGCTGTACACTGAAGCTTTCTTT. This codes for CASSYSLYTEAFF.

This clone is categorized as medium-sized. The rearrangement joins TRBV5-6 to TRBJ1-5; D remains unclear. Trimming took 0 bases from V and 1 from J, leaving 8 bases between them. Germline loops: CDR1 SGHDT, CDR2 YYEEEE. The length of the CDR3 is 15 residues. Written as DNA, the CDR3 is TGTGCCAGCAGCTTGGGTTTCGTGAGCAATCAGCCCCAGCATTTT. It is translated as CASSLGFVSNQPQHF.

The J gene is TRBJ2-7, the V gene TRBV5-1, with 8 bases aligning to TRBD1. Looked up from germline, CDR1 is SGHRS and CDR2 is YFSETQ. Germline trimming cut 4 bases from V and 6 bases from J; bases unmatched to any gene: 9. The CDR3 has 14 amino acids. CDR3 loop: CASSQRTGFSEQYF. The DNA for the CDR3 is TGCGCCAGCAGCCAAAGGACAGGGTTCTCCGAGCAGTACTTC.

The count of this clone is one. The V call is TRBV10-2, the J call TRBJ1-1; 7 nucleotides match TRBD1. Germline assignment: CDR1 WSHSY and CDR2 SAAADI. J lost 6 bases, V lost 5 bases, and 6 bases had no gene match. There are 13 residues in the CDR3. CDR3 coding DNA: TGCGCCAGCAGTCCAGGGACAGCATCTGAAGCTTTCTTT. This translates into CASSPGTASEAFF.

This clone has more than one count but fewer than ten. The chain joins TRBV7-6 to TRBJ2-5, with D possibly matching TRBD2 (5 bases). Germline V gives CDR1 SGHVS, CDR2 FNYEAQ. The CDR3 covers 15 residues. V gave up 2 bases and J gave up 5 bases, with 15 bases separating them. The chain's CDR3 is CASSLSGTRGETQYF. In nucleotides, the CDR3 is TGTGCCAGCAGCTTATCGGGCACCCGGGGTGAGACCCAGTACTTC.

This clone has just a few counts. This chain uses TRBV4-3 with TRBJ2-2; perhaps D is TRBD1 or TRBD2 (6 bases each). CDR1 is LGHNA, CDR2 YSLEER, per germline. The CDR3 consists of 17 residues. Trimming took 0 bases from V and 5 from J, leaving 16 bases between them. CDR3 bases: TGCGCCAGCAGCCAAGAAACGCCCGGGGGCGGTACCGGGGAGCTGTTTTTT. It translates to CASSQETPGGGTGELFF.

There are a few counts of this clone. This sequence joins TRBV9 and TRBJ2-7, with D possibly TRBD2 on 6 matching bases. This CDR3 has 13 residues. V lost 0 bases to trimming and J lost 6 bases, with 10 bases between them. The germline V gene encodes CDR1 SGDLS and CDR2 YYNGEE. The CDR3 sequence is CASSVGGDSEQYF. The CDR3 bases are TGTGCCAGCAGCGTAGGGGGGGATAGCGAGCAGTACTTC.

V is TRBV7-6 and J is TRBJ2-7; a possible D gene is TRBD1 (6 bases). V lost 2 bases and J lost 4, with 18 bases in between. The CDR3 length is 16 residues. Germline values: CDR1 SGHVS, CDR2 FNYEAQ. CDR3 in DNA: TGTGCCAGCAGCTTACGGTCTACAGGGCTAGGGTACGAGCAGTACTTC. This codes for CASSLRSTGLGYEQYF.

The chain employs TRBV4-3 and TRBJ2-7, with D possibly TRBD1 on 6 matching bases. V dropped 7 bases and J dropped 1 base, with 23 bases sitting between them. The CDR3 extends over 17 amino acids. Germline CDR1 and CDR2: LGHNA and YSLEER. The CDR3 loop is CASTRDLRQVDSYEQYF. Written as DNA, the CDR3 is TGCGCCAGCACCCGAGACCTTCGACAGGTAGATTCCTACGAGCAGTACTTC.

The V call is TRBV27, the J call TRBJ1-1, with a tentative D call TRBD1 (5 bases). Trimming took 6 bases from V and 5 from J, leaving 13 bases between them. Germline V gene data show CDR1 as MNHEY and CDR2 as SMNVEV (reference sequence). The CDR3 runs to 13 residues. The CDR3 spells CASRNSQGTEAFF. CDR3 coding DNA: TGTGCCAGCAGAAATTCTCAGGGAACTGAAGCTTTCTTT.

This sequence joins TRBV11-1 and TRBJ2-5; TRBD2 agrees at 11 bases. V lost 7 bases, J lost 2 bases, and 6 bases stayed unmatched. CDR3 length: 15 residues. Germline CDR1 is SGHAT and CDR2 is FQDESV (reference sequence). In DNA, the CDR3 is TGTGCCAGCACCCTAGCGGGGGGATCTCAAGAGACCCAGTACTTC. It is translated as CASTLAGGSQETQYF.

This chain links TRBV9 with TRBJ2-1; possible D gene TRBD1, 5 bases. The CDR3 has 14 residues. Looked up from germline, CDR1 is SGDLS and CDR2 is YYNGEE. Trimming took off 0 bases at V and 7 bases at J, with 11 bases between the two ends. CDR3 DNA sequence: TGTGCCAGCAGCGTAGAAGGGGAATCTAATGAGCAGTTCTTC. Residues: CASSVEGESNEQFF.

The V and J genes are TRBV7-9 and TRBJ1-2; no clear D. V shed 1 base and J shed 4 bases, with 13 bases lying between them. Germline CDR1 is SEHNR and CDR2 is FQNEAQ (reference sequence). This CDR3 has 15 residues. CDR3 nucleotide sequence: TGTGCCAGCAGCTTAGATCGAGGCCAGCTCTATGGCTACACCTTC. This encodes CASSLDRGQLYGYTF. Complete variable domain (other parts from reference TRBV7-9 and TRBJ1-2): DTGVSQNPRHKITKRGQNVTFRCDPISEHNRLYWYRQTLGQGPEFLTYFQNEAQLEKSRLLSDRFSAERPKGSFSTLEIQRTEQGDSAMYLCASSLDRGQLYGYTFGSGTRLTVV.

This chain links TRBV9 with TRBJ2-7; the match to TRBD1 covers 7 bases. The V and J ends lost 0 bases and 7 bases, in that order; junction bases with no gene match: 4. There are 13 residues in the CDR3. CDR1 is SGDLS, CDR2 YYNGEE, per germline. CDR3 protein: CASSVEGAGEQYF. CDR3 nucleotide sequence: TGTGCCAGCAGCGTAGAGGGGGCAGGGGAGCAGTACTTC.

The chain links TRBV11-2 to TRBJ2-5, with 8 bases aligning to TRBD2. CDR3 length: 15 residues. The germline V gene encodes CDR1 SGHAT and CDR2 FQNNGV. V lost 3 bases to trimming and J lost 3 bases; unmatched junction nucleotides: 6. The CDR3 protein is CASSFLGLVEETQYF. The CDR3, as DNA: TGTGCCAGCAGCTTTTTGGGACTAGTCGAAGAGACCCAGTACTTC.

The chain carries TRBV19 and TRBJ1-2; D may be TRBD1 (5 bases). V was clipped by 4 bases and J by 4 bases, with 16 bases between them. Germline V gene sequence: CDR1 LNHDA, CDR2 SQIVND (reference sequence). The CDR3 spans 15 residues. The CDR3 DNA reads TGTGCCAGTAGTAAGTGGGGGGATGGAGGCTATGGCTACACCTTC. Translating gives CASSKWGDGGYGYTF.

The CDR3 region has the DNA TGCGCCAGCACCGGCGGGGTAGCGGGAACCTACGAGCAGTACTTC. Its protein product is CASTGGVAGTYEQYF. The J gene is TRBJ2-7, the V gene TRBV10-2; 8 bases map to TRBD2. Germline values: CDR1 WSHSY, CDR2 SAAADI. V shed 7 bases, J shed 2 bases, and the junction held 10 bases outside the gene matches. The CDR3 loop spans 15 amino acids.

This chain connects TRBV7-2 to TRBJ2-7; weak D call: TRBD2 (6 bases). In germline, CDR1 is SGHTA, CDR2 FQGNSA. The V and J ends lost 2 bases and 0 bases respectively, with 11 bases between them. The CDR3 has 15 amino acids. CDR3 sequence reads: CASSLFGEASYEQYF. The CDR3 DNA is TGTGCCAGCAGCTTATTTGGGGAGGCCTCCTACGAGCAGTACTTC. Full variable domain (missing parts from reference TRBV7-2 and TRBJ2-7): GAGVSQSPSNKVTEKGKDVELRCDPISGHTALYWYRQSLGQGLEFLIYFQGNSAPDKSGLPSDRFSAERTGGSVSTLTIQRTQQEDSAVYLCASSLFGEASYEQYFGPGTRLTVT.

The V call is TRBV7-3, the J call TRBJ2-1; TRBD2 aligns across 7 bases. Germline V gene lookup returns CDR1 SGHTA and CDR2 FQGTGA. Germline trimming cut 4 bases from V and 2 bases from J; bases unmatched to any gene: 11. CDR3 length equals 17 residues. The CDR3 DNA reads as TGTGCCAGCAGCTCAGGAGCGGGGATCGGTCCCTACAATGAGCAGTTCTTC. Protein sequence: CASSSGAGIGPYNEQFF.

The chain couples TRBV7-9 to TRBJ2-1, with 12 bases fitting TRBD1. This CDR3 spans 14 amino acids. V gave up 5 bases and J gave up 16 bases; unmatched junction bases: 12. CDR1 and CDR2 (germline): SEHNR, FQNEAQ (reference sequence). CDR3 residues: CASSVTRDRGPLFF. As DNA, the CDR3 is TGTGCCAGCAGCGTAACCCGGGACAGGGGGCCCTTATTCTTC.